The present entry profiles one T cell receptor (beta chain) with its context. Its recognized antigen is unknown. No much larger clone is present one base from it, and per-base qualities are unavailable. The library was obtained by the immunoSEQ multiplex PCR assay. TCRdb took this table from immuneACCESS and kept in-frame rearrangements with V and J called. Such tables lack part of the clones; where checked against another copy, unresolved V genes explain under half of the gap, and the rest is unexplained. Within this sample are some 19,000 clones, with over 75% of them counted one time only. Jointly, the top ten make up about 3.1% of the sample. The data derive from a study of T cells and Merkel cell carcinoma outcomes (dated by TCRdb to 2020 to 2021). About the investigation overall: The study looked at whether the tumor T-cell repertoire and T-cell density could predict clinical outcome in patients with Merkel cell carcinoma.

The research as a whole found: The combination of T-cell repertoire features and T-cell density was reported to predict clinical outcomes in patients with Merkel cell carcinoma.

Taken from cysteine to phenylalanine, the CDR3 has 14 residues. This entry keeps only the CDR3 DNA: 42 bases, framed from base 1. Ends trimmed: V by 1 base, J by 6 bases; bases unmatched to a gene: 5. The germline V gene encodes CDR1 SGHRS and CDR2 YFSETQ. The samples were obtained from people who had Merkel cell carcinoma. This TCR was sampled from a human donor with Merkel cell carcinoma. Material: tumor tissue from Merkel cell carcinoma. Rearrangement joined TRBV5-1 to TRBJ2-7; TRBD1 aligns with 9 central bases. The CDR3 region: CASSLSGQGGEQYF. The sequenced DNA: TGCGCCAGCAGCTTGTCGGGACAGGGTGGCGAGCAGTACTTC.